Presented here are 14 T cell receptor beta chains from one specimen sequenced in a study of cytomegalovirus exposure and HLA in healthy donors. Clones were read by immunoSEQ multiplex PCR, and TCRdb kept only the in-frame ones, dropping some. The top ten hold roughly 13% of the sample, which has 180,000 or so clones, 65% to 90% seen once. Source material: PBMCs. The receptor source for this set is a woman in her 30s in good health and CMV-seropositive.

J is TRBJ2-1 and V is TRBV28; 14 positions agree with TRBD2. The CDR3 runs to 17 residues. Germline values: CDR1 MDHEN, CDR2 SYDVKM. With V trimmed by 6 bases and J by 6 bases, 10 bases remained unmatched. The DNA of the CDR3 is TGTGCCAGCAGGCCCTCGGGACTAGCGGGAGCCGGCAATGAGCAGTTCTTC. Translation: CASRPSGLAGAGNEQFF.

This CDR3 reads CASSLTANYGYTF. CDR3 nucleotide sequence: TGCGCCAGCAGCTTGACAGCTAACTATGGCTACACCTTC. This rearrangement joins TRBV5-1 to TRBJ1-2; no clear D. Trimming removed 1 base from V and 0 bases from J, with 4 bases in between. Germline V gene lookup returns CDR1 SGHRS and CDR2 YFSETQ. The CDR3 runs 13 residues.

The V gene is TRBV29-1, the J gene TRBJ1-3, with D maybe TRBD1 (5 bases). This CDR3 contains 17 residues. Germline CDR1 is SQVTM and CDR2 is ANQGSEA. V was trimmed by 7 bases and J by 0 bases, leaving 22 bases between them. Here the CDR3 reads CSGRVGGSYLSGNTIYF. The CDR3 DNA follows: TGCAGCGGGAGAGTGGGGGGTTCGTACCTCTCTGGAAACACCATATATTTT.

Comment on this clone: Other DNA sequences in this specimen translate into the identical CDR3. The chain is built from TRBV2 and TRBJ2-5, with TRBD2 matching over 7 bases. Germline CDR1 SNHLY, CDR2 FYNNEI. J lost 0 bases, V lost 4 bases, and 2 bases had no gene match. CDR3 length equals 14 residues. Here the CDR3 DNA reads TGTGCCAGCAGTGGGCTAGCGGACCAAGAGACCCAGTACTTC. Its translation: CASSGLADQETQYF.

J is TRBJ2-1 and V is TRBV5-1; 10 positions agree with TRBD2. Unmatched junction bases numbered 3, after V lost 1 base and J lost 5 bases. The V gene's germline CDR1 is SGHRS and CDR2 YFSETQ. The CDR3 contains 15 residues. In DNA form, the CDR3 reads TGCGCCAGCAGCTTGCTAGCGGGAGACAACAATGAGCAGTTCTTC. Translation gives CASSLLAGDNNEQFF.

V and J are TRBV7-6 and TRBJ2-7; tentative D call: TRBD2 (5 bases). The CDR3 covers 15 residues. V was pared by 4 bases and J by 2 bases, with 15 bases between. Germline V CDR1 and CDR2: SGHVS, FNYEAQ. The CDR3 spells CASSSGLTEPYEQYF. The CDR3 region has the DNA TGTGCCAGCAGCTCAGGACTTACAGAACCCTACGAGCAGTACTTC.

CDR3 coding DNA: TGTGCCAGCAGCTCGCCTTCGGTTCGCAATCAGCCCCAGCATTTT. Protein: CASSSPSVRNQPQHF. The V gene is TRBV5-8, the J gene TRBJ1-5; D ambiguous. Trimming removed 3 bases from V and 2 bases from J, with 12 bases in between. CDR3 length: 15 amino acids. The germline gives CDR1 SGHTS, CDR2 YDEGEE.

The chain carries TRBV9 and TRBJ2-1; TRBD2 agrees at 14 bases. This CDR3 is built from 18 residues. Germline assignment: CDR1 SGDLS and CDR2 YYNGEE. J was trimmed by 10 bases and V by 6 bases; bases with no gene match: 18. CDR3 coding DNA: TGTGCCAGCACTAACAAGGCCGGGACTAGCGGGAGACCCTCGGAGCAGTTCTTC. Amino acid sequence: CASTNKAGTSGRPSEQFF. The variable domain in full, completed from reference TRBV9 and TRBJ2-1, reads DSGVTQTPKHLITATGQRVTLRCSPRSGDLSVYWYQQSLDQGLQFLIQYYNGEERAKGNILERFSAQQFPDLHSELNLSSLELGDSALYFCASTNKAGTSGRPSEQFFGPGTRLTVL.

The J gene is TRBJ2-2, the V gene TRBV29-1; no definite D call. The CDR3 has 12 residues. The germline gives CDR1 SQVTM, CDR2 ANQGSEA. V lost 1 base and J 4 bases, leaving 4 bases between the germline ends. The CDR3 DNA is TGCAGCGTTGAAGGGCCCACCGGGGAGCTGTTTTTT. Translated, it gives CSVEGPTGELFF.

This clone has more than one count but fewer than ten. The CDR3 nucleotides read TGTGCCAGCATAACCTCTAGTGATGAGCAGTTCTTC. Protein product: CASITSSDEQFF. The chain links TRBV5-6 to TRBJ2-1, with D hard to call. Trimming took 6 bases from V and 8 from J, leaving 12 bases between them. Per the germline V gene, CDR1 is SGHDT and CDR2 is YYEEEE. This CDR3 has 12 amino acids.

The chain links TRBV7-9 to TRBJ1-4, with a tentative D call TRBD1 (5 bases). CDR1 is SEHNR and CDR2 is FQNEAQ in the germline V gene (reference sequence). Trimming shortened V by 1 base and J by 5 bases, and 14 bases separated the two germline ends. The CDR3 contains 16 residues. CDR3 DNA: TGTGCCAGCAGCTTAGGCGCCGGGACTAACAATGAAAAACTGTTTTTT. It specifies CASSLGAGTNNEKLFF.

In its sample, this clone was seen a few times. Other DNA sequences from this sample encode an identical CDR3 as well. The chain is built from TRBV30 and TRBJ1-5; D gene unclear. V lost 0 bases and J lost 4, with 7 bases in between. The CDR3 extends over 13 amino acids. Germline CDR1 and CDR2: GTSNPN and SVGIG (reference sequence). Here the CDR3 DNA reads TGTGCCTGGAGTGTAGCCGGGAATCAGCCCCAGCATTTT. Translating it yields CAWSVAGNQPQHF.

The genes are TRBV29-1 and TRBJ2-1, with TRBD2 matching 15 bases. V shed 2 bases, J shed 4 bases, and the junction held 6 bases outside the gene matches. The CDR3 totals 17 residues. Germline V CDR1 and CDR2: SQVTM, ANQGSEA. CDR3 DNA sequence: TGCAGCGTTGAATACGTCGGACTAGCGGGAGGGTACAATGAGCAGTTCTTC. This codes for CSVEYVGLAGGYNEQFF.

The chain links TRBV2 to TRBJ2-7, with a tentative D call TRBD2 (5 bases). The ends were cut back, 8 bases at V and 3 bases at J, with 23 bases in the middle. Germline V gene data show CDR1 as SNHLY and CDR2 as FYNNEI. This CDR3 comprises 16 residues. The DNA of the CDR3 is TGTGCCAGCGGAGTTCTAAATCGGGGATTAGACTACGAGCAGTACTTC. It is translated as CASGVLNRGLDYEQYF.